These 4 T cell receptor beta chains originate from one sample sequenced in a study of cytomegalovirus exposure and HLA in healthy donors (TCRdb year 2017). Receptor amplification or capture employed the immunoSEQ multiplex PCR assay. For the multiplex PCR, a mixture combining 60 forward primers for TCR Vbeta segments and 13 reverse primers for TCR Jbeta segments was used. TCRdb provides this immuneACCESS table in a form limited to in-frame rearrangements. Some clones are lacking; in checked studies, under half of them reflect an unresolved V gene, and why the rest are absent is not known. Across this sample there are over 95,000 clones, with 74% seen only once. The top ten constitute 2% to 2.5% of the sample. What was sequenced was PBMCs. All receptors derive from a human donor in good health.

The chain couples TRBV10-2 to TRBJ1-1, with 9 bases lining up with TRBD1. J gave up 4 bases and V 5 bases, and 2 bases lay outside the gene matches. CDR3 length equals 13 residues. Germline V gene sequence: CDR1 WSHSY, CDR2 SAAADI. CDR3 loop: CASSTTGGTEAFF. CDR3 bases: TGCGCCAGCAGTACGACAGGGGGCACTGAAGCTTTCTTT.

V usage is TRBV28 and J usage is TRBJ1-1, with D perhaps matching TRBD1 (5 bases). The CDR3 totals 13 residues. Trimming cost V 5 bases and J 6 bases, with 13 bases left between them. CDR1 is MDHEN and CDR2 is SYDVKM in the germline V gene. The CDR3 reads CASSPRVRPEAFF. CDR3 in DNA: TGTGCCAGCAGTCCCAGGGTCCGCCCTGAAGCTTTCTTT.

The chain combines TRBV6-5 with TRBJ2-2, with a possible D match to TRBD1 (5 bases). This CDR3 is built from 14 residues. Trimming took off 6 bases at V and 6 bases at J, with 14 bases between the two ends. Looked up from germline, CDR1 is MNHEY and CDR2 is SVGAGI. In DNA, the CDR3 is TGTGCCAGCAGGGAAGGGGTATTCGCCGGGGAGCTGTTTTTT. It codes for CASREGVFAGELFF.

This clone has a single count. The chain's CDR3 is CASSSLAGGLYNEQFF. DNA of the CDR3: TGTGCCAGCAGCTCCCTAGCGGGGGGGCTCTACAATGAGCAGTTCTTC. J is TRBJ2-1 and V is TRBV11-1; 12 nucleotides line up with TRBD2. Germline V gene sequence: CDR1 SGHAT, CDR2 FQDESV (reference sequence). CDR3 length: 16 residues. Trimming at V came to 4 bases and at J to 3 bases, leaving 4 bases not matched to a gene.